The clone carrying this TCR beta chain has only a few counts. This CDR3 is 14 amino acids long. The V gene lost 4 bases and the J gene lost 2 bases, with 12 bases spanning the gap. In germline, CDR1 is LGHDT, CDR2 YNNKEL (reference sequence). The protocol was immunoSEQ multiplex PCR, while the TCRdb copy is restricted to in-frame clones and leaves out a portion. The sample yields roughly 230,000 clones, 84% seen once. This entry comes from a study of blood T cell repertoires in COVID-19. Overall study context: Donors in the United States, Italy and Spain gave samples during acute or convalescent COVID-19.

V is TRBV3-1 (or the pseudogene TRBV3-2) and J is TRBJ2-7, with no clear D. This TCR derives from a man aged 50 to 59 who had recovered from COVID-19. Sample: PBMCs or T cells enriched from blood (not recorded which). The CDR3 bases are TGTGCCAGCAGCCCAATGGCTGTAACCTACGAGCAGTACTTC. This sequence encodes CASSPMAVTYEQYF.